Listed below are T cell receptor beta chains from one sample, sequenced in a study of T cell responses to AZD1222 COVID-19 vaccine. Only in-frame clones appear in the TCRdb table, and some are missing; sequencing was by immunoSEQ multiplex PCR. The top ten clones hold 6.9% of a sample with tens of thousands of clones, about 88% of them seen once. Specimen: peripheral blood, collected 28 days after the second AZD1222 dose. The receptors come from an adult who received the AZD1222 COVID-19 vaccine. Each CDR3 is given without its conserved first and last residue. Each record gives: CDR3 length, clone size, V gene, CDR3 protein. Size values are once, few and many counts, or a class for expanded clones, and some rows have none.

13 once TRBV5-1 ASSFRKGATDTQY
13 once TRBV4-1 ASSQETRDGDEQF
11 . TRBV12-5 ASGLVDGRKAF
14 . TRBV7-8 ASSLGTGDNNSPLH
11 . TRBV9 AQRPESNQPQH
13 few TRBV25-1 ASSAPGLDTGELF
11 . TRBV10-3 AISKDPTEKLF
12 . TRBV7-2 ASRGASSYNEQF
12 . TRBV3-1/TRBV3-2 ASSPDRGALELF
10 . TRBV18 ASSPTSYEQY
12 once TRBV7-9 ASSLGLTGNTIY
12 . TRBV5-1 ASHTGSTNEKLF
12 medium-sized TRBV28 ASSLQGGANVLT
14 . TRBV6-2/TRBV6-3 ASSYSSSGVGTEAF
16 . TRBV15 ATSRNPKGASLDYEQY
12 . TRBV5-4 ASSLRLETGELF
12 . TRBV7-9 ASSLRQDNSPLH
14 . TRBV11-2 ASSLGPDSRLGEAF
14 . TRBV19 ASSILLQGSGNTIY
11 . TRBV2 ASRNRENSPLH
13 . TRBV19 ASSINEGGRNEQF
15 . TRBV28 ASSLSGGTGYNSPLH
12 . TRBV10-2 ASNHPTGDYGYT
13 . TRBV7-9 ASSLRLAGAGELF
10 . TRBV24-1 ATSPGGNEQF
10 . TRBV5-4 ASSLGGYTQY